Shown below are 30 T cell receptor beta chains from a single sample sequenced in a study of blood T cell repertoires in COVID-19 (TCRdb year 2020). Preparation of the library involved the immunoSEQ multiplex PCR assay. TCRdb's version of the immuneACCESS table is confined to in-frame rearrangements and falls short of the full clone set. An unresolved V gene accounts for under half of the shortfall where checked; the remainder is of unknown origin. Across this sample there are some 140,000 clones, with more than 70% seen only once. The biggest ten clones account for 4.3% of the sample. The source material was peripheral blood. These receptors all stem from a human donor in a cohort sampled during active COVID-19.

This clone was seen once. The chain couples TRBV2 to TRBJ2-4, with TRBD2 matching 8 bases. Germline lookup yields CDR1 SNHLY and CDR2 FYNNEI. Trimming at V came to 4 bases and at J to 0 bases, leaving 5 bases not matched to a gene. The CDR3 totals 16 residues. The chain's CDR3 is CASSGWTSLAKNIQYF. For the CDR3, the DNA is TGTGCCAGCAGTGGGTGGACTAGCTTAGCCAAAAACATTCAGTACTTC.

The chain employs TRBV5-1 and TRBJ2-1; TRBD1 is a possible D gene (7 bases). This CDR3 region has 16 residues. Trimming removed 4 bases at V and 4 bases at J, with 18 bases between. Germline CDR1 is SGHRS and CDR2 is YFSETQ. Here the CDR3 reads CASSLRSQGGYNEQFF. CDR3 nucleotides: TGCGCCAGCAGCCTAAGGTCGCAGGGGGGATACAATGAGCAGTTCTTC.

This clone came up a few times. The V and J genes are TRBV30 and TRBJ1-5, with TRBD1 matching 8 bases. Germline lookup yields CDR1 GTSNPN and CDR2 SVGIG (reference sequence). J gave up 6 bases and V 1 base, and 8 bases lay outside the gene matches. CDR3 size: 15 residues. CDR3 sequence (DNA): TGTGCCTGGAGTGCACGACAGGGGTCTCGTCAGCCCCAGCATTTT. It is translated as CAWSARQGSRQPQHF.

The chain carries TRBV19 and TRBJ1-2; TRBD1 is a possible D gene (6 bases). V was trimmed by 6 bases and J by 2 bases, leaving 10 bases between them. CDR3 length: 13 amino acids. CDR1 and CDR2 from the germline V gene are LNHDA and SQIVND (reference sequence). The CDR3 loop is CASSLTGNYGYTF. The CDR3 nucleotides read TGTGCCAGTAGCCTAACAGGGAACTATGGCTACACCTTC. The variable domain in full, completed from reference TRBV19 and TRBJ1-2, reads DGGITQSPKYLFRKEGQNVTLSCEQNLNHDAMYWYRQDPGQGLRLIYYSQIVNDFQKGDIAEGYSVSREKKESFPLTVTSAQKNPTAFYLCASSLTGNYGYTFGSGTRLTVV.

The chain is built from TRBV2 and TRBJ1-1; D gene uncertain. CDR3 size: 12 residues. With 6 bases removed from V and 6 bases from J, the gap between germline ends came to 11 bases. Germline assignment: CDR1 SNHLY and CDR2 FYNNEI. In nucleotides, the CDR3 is TGTGCCAGCAGCCCGTCAGAACCTGAAGCTTTCTTT. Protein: CASSPSEPEAFF.

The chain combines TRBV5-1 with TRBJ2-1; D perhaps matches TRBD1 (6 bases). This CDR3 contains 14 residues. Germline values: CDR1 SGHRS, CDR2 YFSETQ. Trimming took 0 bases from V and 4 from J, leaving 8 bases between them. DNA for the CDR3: TGCGCCAGCAGCTTGGAAGGACAGTACAATGAGCAGTTCTTC. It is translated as CASSLEGQYNEQFF.

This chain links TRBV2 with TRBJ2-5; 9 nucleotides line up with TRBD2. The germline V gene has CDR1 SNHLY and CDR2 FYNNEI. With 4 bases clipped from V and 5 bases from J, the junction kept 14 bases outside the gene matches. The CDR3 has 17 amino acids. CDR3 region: CASSASGGRAQSETQYF. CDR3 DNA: TGTGCCAGCAGTGCGTCTGGCGGGAGGGCCCAGAGCGAGACCCAGTACTTC.

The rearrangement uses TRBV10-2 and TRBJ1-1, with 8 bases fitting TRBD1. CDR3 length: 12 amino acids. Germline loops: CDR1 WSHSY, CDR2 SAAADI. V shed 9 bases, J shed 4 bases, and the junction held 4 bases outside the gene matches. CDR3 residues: CASRDRGTEAFF. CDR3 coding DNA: TGCGCCAGTAGAGACAGGGGCACTGAAGCTTTCTTT.

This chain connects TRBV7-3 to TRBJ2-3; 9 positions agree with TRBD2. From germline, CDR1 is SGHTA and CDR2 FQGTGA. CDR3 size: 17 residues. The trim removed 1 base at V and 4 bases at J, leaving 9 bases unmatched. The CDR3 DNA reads TGTGCCAGCAGCTTAAAGCCGCGGGGGGGCGAGGCAGATACGCAGTATTTT. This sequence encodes CASSLKPRGGEADTQYF.

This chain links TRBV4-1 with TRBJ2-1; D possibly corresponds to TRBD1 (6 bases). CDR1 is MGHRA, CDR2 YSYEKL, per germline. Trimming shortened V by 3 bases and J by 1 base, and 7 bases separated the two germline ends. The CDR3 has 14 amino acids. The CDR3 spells CASSHRGSYNEQFF. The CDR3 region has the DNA TGCGCCAGCAGCCACAGGGGTTCCTACAATGAGCAGTTCTTC.

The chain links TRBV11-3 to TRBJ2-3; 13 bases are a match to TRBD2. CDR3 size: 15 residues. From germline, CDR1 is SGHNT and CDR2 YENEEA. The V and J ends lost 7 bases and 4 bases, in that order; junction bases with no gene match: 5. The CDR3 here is CASTRTSGSPDTQYF. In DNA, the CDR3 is TGTGCCAGCACCCGGACTAGCGGGAGCCCAGATACGCAGTATTTT.

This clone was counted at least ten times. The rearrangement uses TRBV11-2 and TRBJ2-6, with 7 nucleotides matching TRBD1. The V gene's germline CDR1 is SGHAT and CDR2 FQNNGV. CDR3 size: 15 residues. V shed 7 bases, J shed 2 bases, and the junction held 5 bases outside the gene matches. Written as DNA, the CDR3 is TGTGCCAGCATCAGACAGGGTACTGGGGCCAACGTCCTGACTTTC. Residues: CASIRQGTGANVLTF.

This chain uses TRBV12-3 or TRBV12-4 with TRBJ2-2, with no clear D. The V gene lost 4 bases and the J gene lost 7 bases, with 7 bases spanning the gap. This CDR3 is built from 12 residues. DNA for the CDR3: TGTGCCAGCAGTTATGAGCGCGGGGAGCTGTTTTTT. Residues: CASSYERGELFF.

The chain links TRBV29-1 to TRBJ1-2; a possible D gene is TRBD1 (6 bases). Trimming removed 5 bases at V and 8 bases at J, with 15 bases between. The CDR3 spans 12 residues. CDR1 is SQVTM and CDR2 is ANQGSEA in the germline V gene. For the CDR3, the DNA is TGCAGCGTTAAGGGACACCGCGGGGGCTACACCTTC. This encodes CSVKGHRGGYTF.

The CDR3 DNA reads as TGTGCCAGCAGCGCCCTAGCGGGCGGGGGGACCGGGGAGCTGTTTTTT. Encoded protein: CASSALAGGGTGELFF. This sequence joins TRBV5-5 and TRBJ2-2; 8 bases fit TRBD2. Per germline, CDR1 SGHKS and CDR2 YYEKEE (reference sequence). This CDR3 spans 16 amino acids. V lost 4 bases, J lost 5 bases, and 10 bases stayed unmatched.

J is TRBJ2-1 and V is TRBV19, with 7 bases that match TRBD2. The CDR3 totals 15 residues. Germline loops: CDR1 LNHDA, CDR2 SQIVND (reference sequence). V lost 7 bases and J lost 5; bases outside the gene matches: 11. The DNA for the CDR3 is TGTGCCAGTAACCCGACTAGCCAAATCCACAATGAGCAGTTCTTC. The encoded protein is CASNPTSQIHNEQFF.

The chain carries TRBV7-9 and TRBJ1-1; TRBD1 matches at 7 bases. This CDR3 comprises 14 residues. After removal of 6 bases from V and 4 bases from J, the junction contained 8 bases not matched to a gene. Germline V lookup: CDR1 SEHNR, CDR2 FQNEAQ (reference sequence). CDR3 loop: CASRQTAGGTEAFF. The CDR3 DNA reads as TGTGCCAGCAGACAAACCGCAGGGGGCACTGAAGCTTTCTTT.

The chain's CDR3 is CASSLAGGANVLTF. The CDR3 region has the DNA TGTGCCAGCAGCTTGGCGGGAGGGGCCAACGTCCTGACTTTC. V and J are TRBV7-2 and TRBJ2-6, with D tentatively TRBD2 (6 bases). Between the trimmed V and J ends, which lost 3 bases and 4 bases, there was a span of 7 bases. Germline CDR1 is SGHTA and CDR2 is FQGNSA. This CDR3 has 14 amino acids.

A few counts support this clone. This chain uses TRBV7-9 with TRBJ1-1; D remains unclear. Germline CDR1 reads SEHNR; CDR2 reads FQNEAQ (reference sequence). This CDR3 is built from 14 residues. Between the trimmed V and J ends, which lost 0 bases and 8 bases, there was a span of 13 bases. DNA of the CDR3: TGTGCCAGCAGCTTAGCGTTATCGGGTGGGGAAGCTTTCTTT. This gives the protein CASSLALSGGEAFF.

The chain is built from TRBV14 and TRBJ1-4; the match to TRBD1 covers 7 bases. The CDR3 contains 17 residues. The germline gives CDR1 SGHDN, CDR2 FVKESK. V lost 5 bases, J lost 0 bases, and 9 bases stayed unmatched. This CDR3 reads CASSSRQGTATNEKLFF. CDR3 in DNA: TGTGCCAGCAGCTCCCGACAGGGTACCGCAACTAATGAAAAACTGTTTTTT.

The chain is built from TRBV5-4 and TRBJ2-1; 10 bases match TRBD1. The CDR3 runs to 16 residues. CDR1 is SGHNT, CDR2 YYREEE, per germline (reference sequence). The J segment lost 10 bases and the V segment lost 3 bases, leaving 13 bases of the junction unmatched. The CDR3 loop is CASSSGSTGGGREQFF. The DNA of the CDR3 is TGTGCCAGCAGCTCGGGGTCGACAGGGGGCGGGCGAGAGCAGTTCTTC.

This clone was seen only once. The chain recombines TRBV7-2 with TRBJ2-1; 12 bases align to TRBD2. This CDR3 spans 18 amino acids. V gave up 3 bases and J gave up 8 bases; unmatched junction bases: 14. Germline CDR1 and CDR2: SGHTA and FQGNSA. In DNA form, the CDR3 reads TGTGCCAGCAGCTTCATCAGCTCTAGCGGGGGGGTGGCGGATGAGCAGTTCTTC. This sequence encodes CASSFISSSGGVADEQFF.

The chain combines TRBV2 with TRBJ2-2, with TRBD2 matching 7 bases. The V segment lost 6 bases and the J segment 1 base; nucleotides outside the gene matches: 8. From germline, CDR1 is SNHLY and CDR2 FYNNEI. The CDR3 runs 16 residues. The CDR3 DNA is TGTGCCAGCAGGCCGGGACTAAATCTGAACACCGGGGAGCTGTTTTTT. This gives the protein CASRPGLNLNTGELFF.

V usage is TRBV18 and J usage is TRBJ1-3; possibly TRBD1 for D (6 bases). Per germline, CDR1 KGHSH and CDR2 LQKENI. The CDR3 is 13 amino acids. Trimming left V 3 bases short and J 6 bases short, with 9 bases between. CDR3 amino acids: CASSPAGANTIYF. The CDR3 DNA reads TGTGCCAGCTCACCCGCAGGGGCAAACACCATATATTTT.

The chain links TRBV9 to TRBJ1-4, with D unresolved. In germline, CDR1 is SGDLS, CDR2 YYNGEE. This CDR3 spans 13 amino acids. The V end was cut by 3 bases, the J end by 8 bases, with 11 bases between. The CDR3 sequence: CASSERGGEKLFF. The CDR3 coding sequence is TGTGCCAGCAGCGAGCGGGGAGGGGAAAAACTGTTTTTT.

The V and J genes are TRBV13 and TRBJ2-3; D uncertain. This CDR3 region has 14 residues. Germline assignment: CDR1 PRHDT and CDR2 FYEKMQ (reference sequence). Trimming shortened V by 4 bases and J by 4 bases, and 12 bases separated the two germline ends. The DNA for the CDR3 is TGTGCCAGCAGCTCAGCTAGATTCTCAGATACGCAGTATTTT. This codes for CASSSARFSDTQYF.

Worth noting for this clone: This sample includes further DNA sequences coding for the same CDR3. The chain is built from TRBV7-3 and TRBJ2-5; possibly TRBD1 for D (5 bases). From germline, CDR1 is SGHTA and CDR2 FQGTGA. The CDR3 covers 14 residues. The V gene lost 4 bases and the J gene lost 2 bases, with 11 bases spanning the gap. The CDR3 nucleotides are TGTGCCAGCAGCTCCACAGGAGCTCAAGAGACCCAGTACTTC. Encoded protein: CASSSTGAQETQYF. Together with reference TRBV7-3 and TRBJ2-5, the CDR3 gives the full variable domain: GAGVSQTPSNKVTEKGKYVELRCDPISGHTALYWYRQSLGQGPEFLIYFQGTGAADDSGLPNDRFFAVRPEGSVSTLKIQRTERGDSAVYLCASSSTGAQETQYFGPGTRLLVL.

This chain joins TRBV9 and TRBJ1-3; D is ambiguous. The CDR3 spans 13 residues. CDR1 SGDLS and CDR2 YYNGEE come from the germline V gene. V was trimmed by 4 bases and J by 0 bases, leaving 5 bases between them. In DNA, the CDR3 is TGTGCCAGCAGCTCCAACTCTGGAAACACCATATATTTT. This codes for CASSSNSGNTIYF.

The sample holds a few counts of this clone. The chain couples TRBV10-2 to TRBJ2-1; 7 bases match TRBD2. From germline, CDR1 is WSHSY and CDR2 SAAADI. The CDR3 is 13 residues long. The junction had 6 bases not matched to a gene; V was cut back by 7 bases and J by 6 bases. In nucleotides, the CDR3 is TGCGCCAGCAATCTAGCGGACACCAATGAGCAGTTCTTC. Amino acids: CASNLADTNEQFF.

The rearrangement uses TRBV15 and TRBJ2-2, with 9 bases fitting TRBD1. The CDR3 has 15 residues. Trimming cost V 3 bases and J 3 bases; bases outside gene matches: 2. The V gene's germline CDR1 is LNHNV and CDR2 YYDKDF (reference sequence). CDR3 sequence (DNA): TGTGCCACCAGCAGGGGGGACAGGGACACCGGGGAGCTGTTTTTT. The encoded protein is CATSRGDRDTGELFF.